The 32 T cell receptor beta chains below were found in one sample sequenced in a study of CD8 T cells in ankylosing spondylitis (dated by TCRdb to about 2017). The library was prepared using 5' RACE. Sequencing used an Illumina HiSeq 2500. TCRdb's own reprocessing of the public reads used fastp at Q25 and MiXCR and kept productive beta chains. Here each entry gathers all rows of one CDR3 protein and keeps the most common genes and DNA. The sample table shows about 240,000 distinct CDR3 sequences, and around 7.8% are seen once. The ten largest clonotypes hold about 6.5% of the sample. Input material: blood, either unsorted or a sorted T cell fraction (not recorded which). These receptors came from a male donor with ankylosing spondylitis or in good health (not recorded which).

Ten or more counts support this clonotype. The rearrangement links TRBV20-1 to TRBJ2-7; 9 bases map to TRBD1. This CDR3 is built from 15 residues. J gave up 7 bases and V 0 bases, and 10 bases lay outside the gene matches. CDR1 and CDR2 (germline): DFQATT, SNEGSKA (reference sequence). The CDR3 region is CSARDPGQGSSEQYF. The DNA for the CDR3 is TGCAGTGCTAGAGATCCCGGACAGGGGTCGTCTGAGCAGTACTTC.

This clonotype showed up many times. This chain's CDR3 is CASSPQSRDNEQFF. For the CDR3, the DNA is TGCGCCAGCAGCCCCCAAAGCAGAGACAATGAGCAGTTCTTC. The chain recombines TRBV5-1 with TRBJ2-1; D unresolved. V lost 4 bases and J 5 bases, leaving 13 bases between the germline ends. Germline CDR1 and CDR2: SGHRS and YFSETQ. The CDR3 is 14 amino acids.

This clonotype was counted at least ten times. This sequence joins TRBV4-1 and TRBJ2-1; D ambiguous. CDR1 is MGHRA and CDR2 is YSYEKL in the germline V gene. CDR3 length: 16 residues. V was cut by 4 bases and J by 8 bases, with 21 bases left in between. DNA of the CDR3: TGCGCCAGCAGCCTACAAGATATAAGGGTTAAGCATGAGCAGTTCTTC. Translation: CASSLQDIRVKHEQFF.

Many counts were recorded for this clonotype. This chain connects TRBV11-2 to TRBJ2-1; 9 nucleotides align to TRBD2. Germline V CDR1 and CDR2: SGHAT, FQNNGV. Trimming took 0 bases from V and 5 from J; bases not matched to a gene: 8. This CDR3 contains 17 residues. CDR3 DNA: TGTGCCAGCAGCTTAGAAACCGGGACTAGCATCAACAATGAGCAGTTCTTC. Protein sequence: CASSLETGTSINNEQFF.

This clonotype was detected ten times or more. The J gene is TRBJ2-3, the V gene TRBV6-5; 10 bases map to TRBD2. CDR3 length: 18 residues. V gave up 0 bases and J gave up 2 bases; unmatched junction bases: 8. Germline CDR1 is MNHEY and CDR2 is SVGAGI. The CDR3 reads CASSYSTLAGGFTDTQYF. CDR3 bases: TGTGCCAGCAGTTACTCCACATTAGCGGGGGGTTTCACAGATACGCAGTATTTT.

This clonotype came up many times. V is TRBV5-1 and J is TRBJ2-1; no clear D. Germline assignment: CDR1 SGHRS and CDR2 YFSETQ. V lost 2 bases and J lost 3, with 9 bases in between. The CDR3 has 14 residues. The CDR3 protein is CASSFSVDYNEQFF. CDR3 DNA sequence: TGCGCCAGCAGCTTCAGTGTGGACTACAATGAGCAGTTCTTC.

This clonotype was counted many times. V and J are TRBV4-3 and TRBJ1-4; unclear D gene. Trimming removed 3 bases at V and 0 bases at J, with 14 bases between. This CDR3 has 17 amino acids. From germline, CDR1 is LGHNA and CDR2 YSLEER. CDR3 protein: CASSQDYTEATNEKLFF. CDR3 nucleotides: TGCGCCAGCAGCCAGGATTACACAGAGGCAACTAATGAAAAACTGTTTTTT.

This clonotype was seen many times. The genes are TRBV12-3 or TRBV12-4 and TRBJ1-1; D remains unclear. V was shortened by 7 bases and J by 3 bases, with 12 bases between the two germline ends. The CDR3 is 13 residues long. Here the CDR3 reads CASTPSGYTEAFF. The CDR3 nucleotides read TGTGCCAGCACCCCATCGGGCTACACTGAAGCTTTCTTT.

This clonotype has only a few counts. The chain recombines TRBV5-1 with TRBJ2-1; TRBD2 matches 9 bases. This CDR3 spans 16 amino acids. Germline CDR1 and CDR2: SGHRS and YFSETQ. V lost 0 bases and J lost 7; bases outside the gene matches: 8. CDR3 sequence (DNA): TGCGCCAGCAGCTTGGCCGGGACTAGCAGATTGAATGAGCAGTTCTTC. Amino acids: CASSLAGTSRLNEQFF.

This clonotype was observed a few times. A read error may be the cause here, since a much bigger clone is one base away. The V gene is TRBV7-2, the J gene TRBJ1-5, with D uncertain. Germline V gene sequence: CDR1 SGHTA, CDR2 FQGNSA. The CDR3 contains 12 residues. The V end lost 8 bases, the J end lost 3 bases, and 8 bases lay between the germline ends. The CDR3 nucleotides are TGTGCCAGCGGGTTAAACAATCAGCCCCAGCATTTT. It specifies CASGLNNQPQHF.

This clonotype was seen repeatedly, ten times or more. This chain links TRBV18 with TRBJ1-4; D uncertain. Trimming pared 1 base from V and 0 bases from J, leaving 6 bases between. This CDR3 spans 15 amino acids. CDR1 is KGHSH, CDR2 LQKENI, per germline. The CDR3, as DNA: TGTGCCAGCTCACCACAACGGGCAACTAATGAAAAACTGTTTTTT. Its translation is CASSPQRATNEKLFF. Filled out from reference TRBV18 and TRBJ1-4, the complete variable domain reads NAGVMQNPRHLVRRRGQEARLRCSPMKGHSHVYWYRQLPEEGLKFMVYLQKENIIDESGMPKERFSAEFPKEGPSILRIQQVVRGDSAAYFCASSPQRATNEKLFFGSGTQLSVL.

In its sample, this clonotype was seen a few times. V gene TRBV7-9 combines with J gene TRBJ2-7, with 11 bases lining up with TRBD1. The V and J ends lost 4 bases and 7 bases, in that order; junction bases with no gene match: 9. The germline CDR1 and CDR2 sequences are SEHNR and FQNEAQ (reference sequence). The CDR3 loop spans 15 amino acids. The CDR3 here is CASSSPGQGEKEQYF. CDR3 nucleotides: TGTGCCAGCAGCTCGCCGGGACAGGGGGAGAAAGAGCAGTACTTC.

This clonotype has a handful of counts. The V gene is TRBV7-2, the J gene TRBJ2-7; no clear D. This CDR3 spans 16 amino acids. Germline CDR1 SGHTA, CDR2 FQGNSA. V gave up 1 base and J gave up 7 bases, with 20 bases separating them. CDR3 in amino acids: CASSLDRPPNSKEQYF. The CDR3 DNA reads as TGTGCCAGCAGCTTAGATCGTCCCCCCAACTCGAAAGAGCAGTACTTC. The full variable domain, its missing parts supplied by reference TRBV7-2 and TRBJ2-7, is GAGVSQSPSNKVTEKGKDVELRCDPISGHTALYWYRQSLGQGLEFLIYFQGNSAPDKSGLPSDRFSAERTGGSVSTLTIQRTQQEDSAVYLCASSLDRPPNSKEQYFGPGTRLTVT.

This clonotype came up a few times. This chain links TRBV3-1 with TRBJ2-5, with 14 nucleotides matching TRBD2. The germline gives CDR1 LGHDT, CDR2 YNNKEL (reference sequence). The CDR3 is made up of 16 amino acids. V lost 5 bases, J lost 2 bases, and 4 bases stayed unmatched. The CDR3 sequence: CASSTTSGGGQETQYF. CDR3 sequence (DNA): TGTGCCAGCAGCACGACTAGCGGGGGGGGACAAGAGACCCAGTACTTC.

This clonotype was detected ten times or more. The chain employs TRBV5-6 and TRBJ2-1, with D tentatively TRBD2 (5 bases). V dropped 4 bases and J dropped 4 bases, with 9 bases sitting between them. The germline V gene encodes CDR1 SGHDT and CDR2 YYEEEE. This CDR3 comprises 13 residues. CDR3 DNA: TGTGCCAGCAGCCGGGGAGTGTACAATGAGCAGTTCTTC. Translating it yields CASSRGVYNEQFF.

This clonotype has ten or more counts. The chain has TRBV20-1 and TRBJ2-2; TRBD2 matches at 14 bases. V shed 1 base, J shed 8 bases, and the junction held 15 bases outside the gene matches. This CDR3 region has 19 residues. CDR1 is DFQATT and CDR2 is SNEGSKA in the germline V gene (reference sequence). The CDR3 coding sequence is TGCAGTGCTAGAGTTCCCCCGGGACTAGCGGGAGCAGCTGCTGGGGAGCTGTTTTTT. As protein: CSARVPPGLAGAAAGELFF.

At least ten counts were recorded for this clonotype. CDR3 in DNA: TGTGCCAGCAGCTTTGCAGCGAGCTCCTACGAGCAGTACTTC. This sequence encodes CASSFAASSYEQYF. The chain combines TRBV5-6 with TRBJ2-7; D gene uncertain. The V end was cut by 2 bases, the J end by 0 bases, with 9 bases between. Per the germline V gene, CDR1 is SGHDT and CDR2 is YYEEEE. This CDR3 region has 14 residues. The full variable domain, in which reference TRBV5-6 and TRBJ2-7 provide the parts outside the CDR3, is DAGVTQSPTHLIKTRGQQVTLRCSPKSGHDTVSWYQQALGQGPQFIFQYYEEEERQRGNFPDRFSGHQFPNYSSELNVNALLLGDSALYLCASSFAASSYEQYFGPGTRLTVT.

In the case of this clonotype: With a much larger clone just one base away, this may be a read error. V usage is TRBV6-5 and J usage is TRBJ2-7; D is possibly TRBD1 (6 bases). The V end was cut by 0 bases, the J end by 4 bases, with 13 bases between. This CDR3 has 15 residues. Germline lookup yields CDR1 MNHEY and CDR2 SVGAGI. This chain's CDR3 is CASSYSPGAAYEQYF. CDR3 sequence (DNA): TGTGCCAGCAGTTACTCCCCAGGGGCCGCTTACGAGCAGTACTTC.

Comment on this clonotype: Being one base from a much bigger clone, this may be a read error. The V gene is TRBV21-1, the J gene TRBJ2-7. TRBV21-1 is a pseudogene segment. The CDR3 has 11 residues. CDR3: CASTLNYKQYF. The CDR3 DNA reads as TGTGCCAGCACTCTTAACTACAAGCAGTACTTC.

This clonotype was detected many times. V gene TRBV18 combines with J gene TRBJ2-7; 9 positions match TRBD1. The CDR3 runs to 18 residues. Germline lookup yields CDR1 KGHSH and CDR2 LQKENI. V shed 1 base and J 5 bases; nucleotides not matched to a gene: 15. CDR3 DNA: TGTGCCAGCTCACCACAAATTTCAGGACAGGGGCAGAACAACGAGCAGTACTTC. The encoded protein is CASSPQISGQGQNNEQYF.

The sample holds a few counts of this clonotype. The chain has TRBV7-3 and TRBJ2-3; 10 bases are a match to TRBD2. The trim removed 5 bases at V and 8 bases at J, leaving 16 bases unmatched. Germline CDR1 SGHTA, CDR2 FQGTGA. The CDR3 is made up of 17 amino acids. The DNA for the CDR3 is TGTGCCAGCAGCCCAGACACTAGCGGGACCCAGAAGGGTACGCAGTATTTT. It translates to CASSPDTSGTQKGTQYF.

The sample holds many counts of this clonotype. The rearrangement links TRBV20-1 to TRBJ1-6; possibly TRBD1 for D (5 bases). The length of the CDR3 is 15 residues. Trimming took off 0 bases at V and 8 bases at J, with 14 bases between the two ends. Germline lookup yields CDR1 DFQATT and CDR2 SNEGSKA (reference sequence). Written as DNA, the CDR3 is TGCAGTGCTAGAGATCCCCAGGGTAGCTATTCACCCCTCCACTTT. As protein: CSARDPQGSYSPLHF.

This chain connects TRBV27 to TRBJ2-6; TRBD2 agrees at 8 bases. This CDR3 contains 19 residues. The J segment lost 0 bases and the V segment lost 3 bases, leaving 10 bases of the junction unmatched. CDR1 MNHEY and CDR2 SMNVEV come from the germline V gene (reference sequence). The DNA of the CDR3 is TGTGCCAGCAGTTTTTTACTTCGCGGGAGGAGCTCTGGGGCCAACGTCCTGACTTTC. This gives the protein CASSFLLRGRSSGANVLTF.

The chain employs TRBV7-2 and TRBJ2-1; 7 bases are shared with TRBD1. The ends lost 5 bases at V and 2 bases at J; junction bases unmatched: 3. This CDR3 contains 14 residues. Germline lookup yields CDR1 SGHTA and CDR2 FQGNSA. CDR3 in amino acids: CASSRGTAYNEQFF. DNA for the CDR3: TGTGCCAGCAGCCGTGGGACAGCCTACAATGAGCAGTTCTTC.

This clonotype occurred many times. The rearrangement links TRBV20-1 to TRBJ1-6; D unclear. The CDR3 loop spans 13 amino acids. Trimming stripped 0 bases from V and 5 bases from J, with 5 bases between. Germline CDR1 DFQATT, CDR2 SNEGSKA (reference sequence). CDR3 sequence reads: CSAREVDNSPLHF. CDR3 DNA: TGCAGTGCTAGAGAGGTTGATAATTCACCCCTCCACTTT.

The table lists this clonotype with many counts. The chain is built from TRBV10-3 and TRBJ1-1; possible D gene TRBD1, 5 bases. The CDR3 contains 16 residues. The V end was cut by 4 bases, the J end by 3 bases, with 18 bases between. From germline, CDR1 is ENHRY and CDR2 SYGVKD. CDR3 loop: CAISVGTSRYDTEAFF. The CDR3 bases are TGTGCCATCAGTGTAGGGACCTCCCGTTATGACACTGAAGCTTTCTTT.

This clonotype was recorded at least ten times. The chain couples TRBV10-3 to TRBJ2-5; D is unclear. CDR1 and CDR2 from the germline V gene are ENHRY and SYGVKD. The CDR3 extends over 14 amino acids. Trimming stripped 2 bases from V and 5 bases from J, with 12 bases between. In nucleotides, the CDR3 is TGTGCCATCAGTGAGCGAGAAATACGGGAGACCCAGTACTTC. Encoded protein: CAISEREIRETQYF.

With respect to this clonotype: At one of its ends the junction is not consistent with the germline gene, which may arise from a read error. The gene calls are TRBV9 and TRBJ2-1, with a possible D match to TRBD1 (6 bases). The length of the CDR3 is 14 residues. CDR1 is SGDLS, CDR2 YYNGEE, per germline. The CDR3 bases are TGTGCCAGCAGCGAACCGATCCCTGGGGGCGTCGTACACTTC. Translating it yields CASSEPIPGGVVHF.

This clonotype was recorded a few times. The V and J genes are TRBV12-3 or TRBV12-4 and TRBJ1-3; tentatively, D is TRBD1 (6 bases). Trimming removed 5 bases at V and 5 bases at J, with 16 bases between. This CDR3 spans 15 amino acids. The CDR3 bases are TGTGCCAGCAGTCCAGCAGGGGCGCGGAGAAACACCATATATTTT. It is translated as CASSPAGARRNTIYF.

This clonotype was counted at least ten times. The V gene is TRBV10-3, the J gene TRBJ1-5, with 10 positions matching TRBD1. This CDR3 region has 15 residues. Trimming cost V 2 bases and J 6 bases; bases outside gene matches: 4. Per germline, CDR1 ENHRY and CDR2 SYGVKD. In DNA form, the CDR3 reads TGTGCCATCAGTGAGGGGACAGGGGAAAGTCAGCCCCAGCATTTT. This gives the protein CAISEGTGESQPQHF.

This clonotype was detected many times. The V gene is TRBV6-1, the J gene TRBJ2-2, with D perhaps matching TRBD2 (5 bases). V was cut by 7 bases and J by 8 bases, with 20 bases left in between. Germline CDR1 reads MNHNS; CDR2 reads SASEGT. The CDR3 has 15 amino acids. The CDR3 sequence is CASIPTGSPWGELFF. The CDR3 bases are TGTGCCAGCATCCCCACGGGGTCTCCTTGGGGGGAGCTGTTTTTT.

The gene calls are TRBV7-8 and TRBJ2-1; 15 positions agree with TRBD2. The CDR3 is made up of 16 amino acids. The V gene's germline CDR1 is SGHVS and CDR2 FQNEAQ. The J segment lost 10 bases and the V segment lost 5 bases, leaving 9 bases of the junction unmatched. The CDR3 spells CASSLGTSGRSGEQFF. For the CDR3, the DNA is TGTGCCAGCAGCCTGGGGACTAGCGGGAGGTCTGGGGAGCAGTTCTTC.